The clone carrying this T cell receptor beta chain has a count of ten or more. The target antigen is unknown. This sample was taken from a study of T cells in Graves' hyperthyroidism and ophthalmopathy. Study-wide findings and caveats: Most expanded thyroid clonotypes above 0.001 also appeared in blood.

Trimming took 9 bases from V and 1 from J; bases not matched to a gene: 11. The CDR3 extends over 16 amino acids. Germline-derived CDR1 and CDR2 are KGHDR and SFDVKD. The study excluded patients with uncontrolled infection, other autoimmune disease, pregnancy or lactation. On the basis of clinical symptoms, serum thyroxine and TRAb, thyroid ultrasound and orbital computed tomography, diagnoses were made. Amplification yielded TCR beta CDR3 regions, with RNA transcripts as the source. First-round RT-PCR with HTBI primers amplified the TCR CDR3 region. TCRdb reprocessed the multiplex PCR reads with MiXCR, giving one entry per CDR3 protein. Of 600,000 to 700,000 distinct CDR3 sequences in the sample, 45% were seen once.

This chain links TRBV24-1 with TRBJ1-5; 7 nucleotides align to TRBD1. The sequence came from an adult man with Graves' disease, either hyperthyroidism or ophthalmopathy (not recorded which). The sample taken for sequencing was peripheral blood or thyroid tissue (not recorded which). The CDR3 region has the DNA TGTGCCACCCTGATAGACAGGGAAGGGAGCAATCAGCCCCAGCATTTT. This encodes CATLIDREGSNQPQHF.